This T cell receptor beta chain emerged from a study of identical twins (dated by TCRdb to 2016 to 2017). Context from the whole study: TCR alpha and beta repertoires from monozygotic twins, unrelated adults of various ages and cord blood were deep-sequenced to test whether fetal clonotypes persist. To rule out contamination, the twin experiments were replicated at different times with different library preparation protocols.

Library generation was performed with 5' RACE. Sequenced using an Illumina HiSeq 2000. A universal primer binding site was added through template switching, and the final cDNA carried a unique molecular identifier so that TCR cDNA molecules could be counted accurately. First-strand cDNA for TCR alpha and beta chains was synthesized from specific primers in the conserved constant-segment region. To control for contamination, each cDNA library was double barcoded with a SMART-Mk sample barcode plus Illumina barcodes. Two successive PCR steps introduced TruSeq adapter sequences along with Illumina sample barcodes. The TCR alpha and beta cDNA libraries were sequenced on the Illumina HiSeq platform using custom primers. The authors processed their data as follows. MiGEC processed the raw reads to extract unique molecular identifiers, while MiXCR was used to determine the CDR3 positions. For each individual, recombination models were inferred using an EM algorithm with the repgenHMM and IGoR tools. The tcR package in R was used for shared clonotype analysis, with sharing normalized by the product of cloneset sizes. To study raw recombination without the effects of thymic and clonal selection, out-of-frame nonproductive sequences were analyzed. TCRdb ran its own pipeline on the public reads, namely fastp trimming at Q25 and MiXCR clone calling, and kept in-frame beta chains. CDR3 protein sequences are deduplicated, and each keeps its most common genes and DNA. These V and J calls originate from TCRdb's pipeline instead of the authors' own analysis. This sample holds 350,000 to 450,000 distinct CDR3 sequences; approximately 18% were observed only once. The biggest ten clones account for around 10% of the sample.

The table lists this clonotype with many counts. There is no known antigen for this receptor. One base away there is no much larger clone; base qualities are not given. What the research found in general, with its limitations: Because the same donors could not be followed over many years, the conclusions relied on cross-sectional statistical analysis. In monozygotic twins, recombination models systematically underestimated out-of-frame TCR alpha sharing, but the models matched the sharing seen between unrelated individuals. Compared with coincidental sharing between unrelated individuals, out-of-frame TCR alpha sequences shared between twins had an excess of sequences with low generation probability. Zero-insertion analyses could be partly confounded by invariant T cells such as MAIT and iNKT, though diverse VJ usage argued against such confounding for most clonotypes. In beta out-of-frame sequences, excess twin sharing was weaker, because having fewer shared sequences lowered the signal-to-noise ratio. Abundant cord blood beta clonotypes carried fewer insertions; young adult naive repertoires showed a weaker similar trend, while memory repertoires showed none.

All donors were healthy Caucasians. Three unrelated non-twin adults were also sequenced: a male aged 18 to 30, a male aged 50 to 60 and a female aged 50 to 60. Miltenyi CD45RO+ enrichment and human naive T-cell isolation kits were used to isolate memory (CD45RO+) and naive T cells from PBMC. Sequencing was performed on naive T cells sorted from blood. Taken with the paper, the label for cell subset or site translates to: cells isolated with a human naive T-cell isolation kit. The origin of this receptor is a man between 45 and 60 years old in good health.

For the CDR3, the sequence is CSVRDRGRGDTQYF. DNA sequence: TGCAGCGTTCGGGACAGGGGGCGTGGAGATACGCAGTATTTT. The rearranged chain carries TRBV29-1 and TRBJ2-3; 12 central bases correspond to TRBD1. Via the germline V gene, CDR1 is SQVTM and CDR2 ANQGSEA. The cysteine opens and the phenylalanine closes a CDR3 of 14 amino acids. The retained sequence is limited to the CDR3, 42 bases, with the frame set at the first base. Trimming accounts for 5 bases at V and 5 bases at J, while the number of junction bases matched to no gene is 5.